This is a list of T cell receptor beta chains from one sample in a study of radiation and T cells in renal cell carcinoma. Measured with immunoSEQ multiplex PCR; TCRdb has only the in-frame clones, and not every one. The sample lists about 130,000 clones, about 88% occurring once. Sequenced material: blood, taken from a patient whose treatment included radiotherapy and nephrectomy. These receptors were collected from a woman in her forties or fifties with renal cell carcinoma. The CDR3 runs from the conserved cysteine through the conserved F or W. Each record gives: V gene, CDR3 protein.

TRBV6-1	CASSALRGNTGELFF
TRBV5-6	CASGGDMNTEAFF
TRBV23-1	CASSQSGLNYGYTF
TRBV19	CASSSGGAAGNTIYF
TRBV11-2	CASSLRAGGWQTQYF
TRBV29-1	CSVEAPGSSGANVLTF
TRBV7-9	CASSYWTIRAEAFF
TRBV4-2	CASSLPRGGGTDTQYF
TRBV25-1	CASGDRTLLSGEQFF
TRBV4-3	CASSQDRTGTDTQYF
TRBV5-5	CASSLVEYPTRSNYGYTF
TRBV4-3	CASSQDFRLAGATDTQYF
TRBV21-1	CASSKVLGQGRRSPLHF
TRBV6-6	CASRRDSRSGANVLTF
TRBV7-9	CASSLVGTNTQYF
TRBV10-3	CAISVDRVSYEQYF
TRBV5-1	CASSLHGPSNTGELFF
TRBV5-4	CASTTGGTGGTEAFF
TRBV7-3	CASSLTDGPYEQYF
TRBV5-8	CASSTQSRANVLTF
TRBV9	CASSVAPLDGANYGYTF
TRBV29-1	CSVNMGDMWTEAFF
TRBV5-1	CASSLAGVPGNIQYF
TRBV30	CAWSPSGVIVTQYF
TRBV5-1	CASSWTPGQGTDTQYF
TRBV18	CASSPKSGSNTEAFF
TRBV6-5	CASSYPGGAEAFF
TRBV7-2	CASSSGRPTYQETQYF